This T cell receptor (beta chain) was captured by sequencing in a study of T cell responses to AZD1222 COVID-19 vaccine. Libraries were prepared by immunoSEQ multiplex PCR; TCRdb keeps only in-frame clonotypes and omits some of them. The sample has 120,000 or so clones, about nine tenths seen once. Of note for this clone: Antigen: not known.

Study findings and constraints: Possibly, clonal diversity was underestimated; donors were largely white British and included more females.

Trimming cost V 3 bases and J 5 bases, with 10 bases left between them. CDR1 is MDHEN, CDR2 SYDVKM, per germline. CDR3 size: 13 residues. The chain is built from TRBV28 and TRBJ1-2; D possibly corresponds to TRBD1 (5 bases). This receptor was identified in an adult in good health. The material was peripheral blood, obtained on day 0 of MenACWY control vaccination. The CDR3 DNA reads TGTGCCAGCAGTTTTTCCAGGGTGTATGGCTACACCTTC. Its protein product is CASSFSRVYGYTF.